A selection of T cell receptor beta chains follows, all from one sample in a study of CD8 T cells in Susac syndrome. A single record per CDR3 protein comes from TCRdb applying MiXCR to the immunoSEQ multiplex PCR reads. This sample has about 120,000 distinct CDR3 sequences, with just under 95% found just once. Sequenced material: CD8+ T cells from PBMCs. These receptors came from a human donor with Susac syndrome. CDR3s include the opening cysteine and the closing phenylalanine or tryptophan. The order of the fields is CDR3 length, V gene, CDR3 protein.

>15|TRBV4-1
CASSQDWATGGGYTF
>15|TRBV6-5
CASTRTGASGETQYF
>15|TRBV2
CASSEAGTYNSPLHF
>12|TRBV9
CASSGNGAEQFF
>13|TRBV10-3
CAISAGVGQPQHF
>13|TRBV29-1
CSVLTATSYEQYF
>16|TRBV4-3
CASSQETGGSYNEQFF
>14|TRBV20-1
CSASSQDRVGEQYF
>16|TRBV7-6
CASSLFGNTGRREQYF
>15|TRBV27
CASSFRGQGIYGYTF
>15|TRBV19
CASSSSRVSDQPQHF
>16|TRBV3-1
CASSQEGGGVKDTQYF
>15|TRBV2
CASSEWRGAADTQYF
>15|TRBV6-6
CASSPGQGVNTEAFF
>17|TRBV3-1
CASSSGLAGASTDTQYF
>18|TRBV7-9
CASSLAVVGDGYTDTQYF
>13|TRBV5-1
CASSYGQGAEAFF
>15|TRBV13
CASSPWTGGRREQFF
>13|TRBV4-1
CASSPAVAETQYF
>15|TRBV6-5
CASSSEGASTDTQYF
>16|TRBV24-1
CATSDAPEGNTGELFF
>16|TRBV3-1
CASRDSGTVLQETQYF
>17|TRBV6-1
CASRLYLGDLSYNEQFF
>13|TRBV29-1
CSVDGGRNQPQHF
>15|TRBV27
CASSPIDWVDYGYTF
>18|TRBV20-1
CSATTASWWSKSTDTQYF
>13|TRBV6-5
CASRQGQVYGYTF
>17|TRBV3-1
CASSHRWDRAGNYGYTF
>15|TRBV5-1
CASSFRGGSYNEQFF
>16|TRBV7-6
CASSLAGTGGRETQYF
>13|TRBV29-1
CSAEGGQSYEQYF
>13|TRBV29-1
CSVEESAQEGYTF
>15|TRBV2
CASSPSDLVGNTIYF
>13|TRBV20-1
CSARTDSTDTQYF
>14|TRBV19
CASSARDRAEKLFF